The present T cell receptor beta chain was sequenced within a study of blood T cell repertoires in COVID-19. Study in general: Specimens from acute and convalescent COVID-19 originated in the United States, Italy and Spain. T cells, B-cell-depleted T cells, or PBMCs provided the cDNA or gDNA that served as material.

Per the authors' pipeline: The assay estimated nucleated cells by amplifying reference gene primers. Libraries were prepared by immunoSEQ multiplex PCR; TCRdb keeps only in-frame clonotypes and omits some of them. V and J calls and clone size come straight from that table; D and trimming were deduced from the DNA. The sample consists of fewer than 55,000 clones, 85% to 90% of them appearing once. This TCR derives from a man older than 75 with active or convalescent COVID-19. The sequenced material came from peripheral blood.

The CDR3 bases are TGTGCCTGGTTGAACAGGGTGAGGGCCACTGAAGCTTTCTTT. Protein: CAWLNRVRATEAFF. The chain combines TRBV30 with TRBJ1-1; D is perhaps TRBD1 (6 bases). The CDR3 contains 14 residues. Germline V gene sequence: CDR1 GTSNPN, CDR2 SVGIG (reference sequence). V shed 5 bases and J shed 4 bases, with 17 bases lying between them.